One T cell receptor beta chain is described in this entry. Its target is not known. There are 14 residues in the CDR3. Trimming cost V 4 bases and J 6 bases; bases outside gene matches: 3. Germline V gene lookup returns CDR1 MGHRA and CDR2 YSYEKL. This sample is drawn from a study of T cell responses to AZD1222 COVID-19 vaccine. General study findings and limits: Once two AZD1222 doses were given, Spike-specific TCR breadth and depth went up.

Assay: immunoSEQ multiplex PCR; the TCRdb copy retains only in-frame clones and omits some. The sample yields around 120,000 clones, roughly 90% seen once. The gene calls are TRBV4-1 and TRBJ1-2, with TRBD1 matching over 12 bases. The source material was peripheral blood, sampled on day 0 of AZD1222 vaccination. This receptor was taken from an adult in good health. CDR3 region: CASSPGQGADGYTF. In nucleotides, the CDR3 is TGCGCCAGCAGCCCGGGACAGGGGGCGGATGGCTACACCTTC.